This T cell receptor (beta chain) came from a study of blood T cell repertoires in COVID-19. In the study's own analysis: Amplification from reference gene primers served as the basis for estimated nucleated cell counts. Generated by immunoSEQ multiplex PCR, the TCRdb table keeps only in-frame clones and is missing some. The D gene and trimming were derived from the DNA, and the V and J assignments and clone size from that table. The profile shows more than 35,000 clones, roughly 88% of them singletons. Per the germline V gene, CDR1 is SGDLS and CDR2 is YYNGEE. Trimming removed 6 bases from V and 5 bases from J; junction bases left unmatched: 9. This CDR3 region has 14 residues.

The sequenced material came from peripheral blood. This sequence joins TRBV9 and TRBJ2-3, with 7 positions matching TRBD2. The clonotype was recovered from a human donor in a cohort sampled during active COVID-19. The CDR3 coding sequence is TGTGCCAGCAACCCCGGGGGGAATGGAGATACGCAGTATTTT. As protein: CASNPGGNGDTQYF.